The T cell receptor (beta chain) described here comes from a study of shared clonotypes between healthy human individuals (dated by TCRdb to about 2020). In the study overall: Three men and a couple of women, aged 18 to 49 years, made up the cohort. For each donor, three plates each were used for CD4 naive and CD4 memory, two plates were used for CD8 naive, and one plate was used for CD8 memory. Blood TCR repertoires of several healthy adults were deeply sequenced to estimate repertoire size and the extent of clonotype sharing between individuals. Libraries were prepared and TCR repertoires were sequenced by different laboratories using diverse techniques, in order to increase sequencing depth and limit assay-specific biases. Leukapheresis yielded between about 0.94 and 9 billion PBMCs per donor.

As for this clone: It lacks a known antigen. Base qualities are not at hand, and no much larger clone is one base apart.

The investigation overall reported the following: Because the study included a small number of donors, the genetic and exposure-history diversity represented was limited. Only blood was sampled, and tissue TCR repertoires likely differ from those in blood. Clonotypes shared by all four sorted-subset donors showed higher generation probabilities than non-shared clonotypes. Rarefaction of sorted-subset datasets indicated incomplete sequencing despite the large sequencing depth. Based on pairwise subsampling, the degree of clonotype sharing among donors was expected to be affected by sequencing depth. Sharing across a few donors was observed for around 5% of naive CD4, over 3% of naive CD8, about 2.3% of memory CD4, and 0.4% of memory CD8 clonotypes. Naive subsets generally had larger estimated clonotype richness than memory subsets.

The germline V gene (reference sequence) specifies SEHNR as CDR1 and FQNEAQ as CDR2. Inclusive of the bounding cysteine and phenylalanine, the CDR3 is 13 residues long. Kept here is only the CDR3 DNA, which spans 39 bases and is read in frame from base 1. V gives up 2 bases and J gives up 5 bases, and the segment between their germline ends measures 9 bases. TCR CDR3 regions were amplified from genomic DNA by multiplex PCR using the deep immunoSEQ assay. Genomic DNA extracted from each cell subset was distributed evenly over all wells of several immunoSEQ 96-well plates, and each plate served as one replicate. Each replicate PCR for sorted subsets received about 180 ng genomic DNA, equal to tens of thousands of T cell genomes. Purified libraries were measured with a Qubit 3.0 fluorometer, size-checked on a Bioanalyzer 2100, and measured again with the KAPA Library Quantification kit. Every immunoSEQ 96-well plate was sequenced on a separate single-read 150-cycle Illumina NextSeq 550 flow cell. In the authors' own workflow: Because only junctional sequences without quality scores were contained in the immunoSEQ output, filtering matching that applied to full-length reads could not be performed. To assign V/J genes and CDR3, sequences were annotated using PyIR, a Python wrapper for IgBLAST v1.9, with IMGT germline references. Any read was removed if the V/J assignment was weak (E-value above 1e-6), the CDR3 was missing, or the read contained stop codons, out-of-frame junctions, or ambiguous translated residues. V3J clonotypes were defined by identical inferred V gene, J gene, and CDR3 amino acid sequence. The percentage overlap between two repertoires was calculated by dividing the number of shared unique clonotypes by the size of the smaller repertoire. RTK rarefaction, the Chao1 estimator, and Recon v2.1 estimates of unobserved clonotypes were used to assess repertoire richness. Generation probabilities were computed with OLGA for all TCRbeta clonotypes obtained by the gDNA method from a handful of donors. Drawn from immuneACCESS, this table holds only the in-frame rearrangements with V and J called that TCRdb kept. Clones are partly lost; checked studies trace under half to an unresolved V gene and leave the rest unexplained. The V and J calls and clone size are taken from that table; D and trimming were inferred from the DNA. Present in this sample are hundreds of thousands of clones, about 91% of which were seen just once. The ten biggest clones cover approximately 24% of the sample.

CD8 naive samples were obtained by positive selection for CCR7 among CD45RO-negative cells, yielding a CD45RA+CCR7+ population from which TemRA cells were excluded. Healthy HIV-negative adults with no recently reported acute infections or vaccinations were included as donors. Every donor was a Caucasian adult living in Nashville, Tennessee, USA. After blood collection by leukapheresis, PBMCs were isolated using Ficoll-Histopaque density gradient centrifugation and then cryopreserved in the vapor phase of liquid nitrogen. Analytical flow cytometry was used to check the purity and quantity of each magnetically sorted T cell population. Genomic DNA was isolated from each sorted fraction and quantified by UV absorbance on a Nanodrop 2000c.

Sequencing was carried out using naive CD8+ T cells sorted from blood. Reading the label with the study, this specimen's cell subset or site is: CD45RA+CCR7+. The clonotype comes from a man aged 25 to 40 in good health. Recombination linked TRBV7-9 to TRBJ2-5; a tentative D call is TRBD1 (6 bases match). CDR3 region: CASSLSDRETQYF. The DNA is TGTGCCAGCAGCTTAAGCGACAGGGAGACCCAGTACTTC.